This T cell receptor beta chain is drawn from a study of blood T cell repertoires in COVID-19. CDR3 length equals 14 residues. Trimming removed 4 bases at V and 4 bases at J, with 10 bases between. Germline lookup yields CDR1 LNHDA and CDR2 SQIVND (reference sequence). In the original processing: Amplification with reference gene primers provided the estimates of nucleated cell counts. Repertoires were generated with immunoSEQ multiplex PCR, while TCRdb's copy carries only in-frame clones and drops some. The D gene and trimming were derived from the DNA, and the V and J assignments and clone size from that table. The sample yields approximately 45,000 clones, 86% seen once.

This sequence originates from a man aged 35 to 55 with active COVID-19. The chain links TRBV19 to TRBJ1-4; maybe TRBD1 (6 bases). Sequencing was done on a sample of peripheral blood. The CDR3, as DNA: TGTGCCAGTAGTAACGTACAGGGTAATGAAAAACTGTTTTTT. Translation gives CASSNVQGNEKLFF. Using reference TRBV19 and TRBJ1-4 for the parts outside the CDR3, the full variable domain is DGGITQSPKYLFRKEGQNVTLSCEQNLNHDAMYWYRQDPGQGLRLIYYSQIVNDFQKGDIAEGYSVSREKKESFPLTVTSAQKNPTAFYLCASSNVQGNEKLFFGSGTQLSVL.